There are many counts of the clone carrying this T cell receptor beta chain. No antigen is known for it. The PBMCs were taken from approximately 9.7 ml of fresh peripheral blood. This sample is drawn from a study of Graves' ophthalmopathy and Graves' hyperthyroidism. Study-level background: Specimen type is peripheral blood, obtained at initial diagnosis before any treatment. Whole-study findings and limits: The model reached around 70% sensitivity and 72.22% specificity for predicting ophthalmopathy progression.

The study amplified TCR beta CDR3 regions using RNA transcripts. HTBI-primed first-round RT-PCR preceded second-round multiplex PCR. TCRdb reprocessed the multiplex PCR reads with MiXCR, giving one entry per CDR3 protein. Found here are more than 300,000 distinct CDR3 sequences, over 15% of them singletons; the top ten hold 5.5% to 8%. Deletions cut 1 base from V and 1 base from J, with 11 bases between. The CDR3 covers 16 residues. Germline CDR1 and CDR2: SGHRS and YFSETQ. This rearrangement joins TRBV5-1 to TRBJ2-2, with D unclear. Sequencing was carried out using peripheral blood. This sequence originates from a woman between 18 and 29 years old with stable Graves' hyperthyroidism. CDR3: CASSLLVRENTGELFF. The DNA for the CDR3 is TGCGCCAGCAGCTTGTTAGTCCGAGAGAACACCGGGGAGCTGTTTTTT.